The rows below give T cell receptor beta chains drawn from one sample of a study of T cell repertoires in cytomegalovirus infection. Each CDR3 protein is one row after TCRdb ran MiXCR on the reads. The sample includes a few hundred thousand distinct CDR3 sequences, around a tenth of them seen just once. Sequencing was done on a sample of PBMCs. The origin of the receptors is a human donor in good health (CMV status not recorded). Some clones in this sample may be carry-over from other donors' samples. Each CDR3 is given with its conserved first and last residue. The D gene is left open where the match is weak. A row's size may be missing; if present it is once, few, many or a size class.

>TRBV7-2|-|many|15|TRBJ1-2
CASSRPPAANYGYTF
TGTGCCAGCAGCCGCCCCCCCGCAGCTAACTATGGCTACACCTTC
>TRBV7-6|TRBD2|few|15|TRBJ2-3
CASRSGLAGMDTQYF
TGTGCCAGCAGATCGGGACTAGCGGGGATGGATACGCAGTATTTT
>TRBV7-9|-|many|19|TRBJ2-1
CASASNGRYGGTPGNEQFF
TGTGCCAGCGCGTCTAATGGCAGATACGGGGGGACACCGGGCAATGAGCAGTTCTTC
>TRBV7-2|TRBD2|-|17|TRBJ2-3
CASRDRTSPILTDTQYF
TGTGCCAGCAGGGACCGGACTAGCCCAATTCTCACAGATACGCAGTATTTT
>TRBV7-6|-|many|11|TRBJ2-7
CASSLAGEQYF
TGTGCCAGCAGCTTAGCGGGGGAGCAGTACTTC
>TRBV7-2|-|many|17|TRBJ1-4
CASSLGGASTTNEKLFF
TGTGCCAGCAGCTTAGGAGGGGCTAGCACAACTAATGAAAAACTGTTTTTT
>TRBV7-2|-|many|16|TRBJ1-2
CASSLTFAAAPYGYTF
TGTGCCAGCAGCTTAACTTTTGCGGCGGCCCCCTATGGCTACACCTTC
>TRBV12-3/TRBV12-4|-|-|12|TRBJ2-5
CASSARQETQYF
TGTGCCAGCAGCGCCAGGCAAGAGACCCAGTACTTC
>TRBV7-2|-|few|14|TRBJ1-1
CASSPRAVNTEAFF
TGTGCCAGCAGCCCGAGGGCGGTCAACACTGAAGCTTTCTTT
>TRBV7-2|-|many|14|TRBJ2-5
CASSPLGQRETQYF
TGTGCCAGCAGCCCCTTGGGTCAGAGGGAGACCCAGTACTTC
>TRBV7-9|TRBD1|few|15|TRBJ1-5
CASSSTGDSNQPQHF
TGTGCCAGCAGCTCCACAGGGGATAGCAATCAGCCCCAGCATTTT
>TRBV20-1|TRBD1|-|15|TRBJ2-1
CSARAPGQPYNEQFF
TGCAGTGCTAGAGCACCGGGACAGCCCTACAATGAGCAGTTCTTC
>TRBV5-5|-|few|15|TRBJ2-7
CASSWIGDGSYEQYF
TGTGCCAGCAGCTGGATAGGGGACGGAAGTTACGAGCAGTACTTC
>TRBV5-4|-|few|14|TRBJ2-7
CASSSPGVAYEQYF
TGTGCCAGCAGCTCCCCGGGAGTCGCCTACGAGCAGTACTTC
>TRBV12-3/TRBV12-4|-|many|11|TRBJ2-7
CATGQSGEQYF
TGTGCCACGGGACAATCTGGGGAGCAGTACTTC
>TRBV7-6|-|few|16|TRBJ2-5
CASSLVQRGGQETQYF
TGTGCCAGCAGCTTAGTTCAAAGGGGTGGACAAGAGACCCAGTACTTC
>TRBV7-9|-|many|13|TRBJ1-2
CASSSRDGYGYTF
TGTGCCAGCAGCTCCCGGGACGGCTATGGCTACACCTTC
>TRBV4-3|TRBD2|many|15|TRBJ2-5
CASSQLSGSFETQYF
TGCGCCAGCAGCCAGCTTAGCGGGAGTTTCGAGACCCAGTACTTC
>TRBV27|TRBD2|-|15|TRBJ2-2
CASSLREGPTGELFF
TGTGCCAGCAGTTTGCGGGAGGGCCCCACCGGGGAGCTGTTTTTT
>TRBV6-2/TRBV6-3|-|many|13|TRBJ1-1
CASSYPAETEAFF
TGTGCCAGCAGTTACCCAGCTGAGACTGAAGCTTTCTTT
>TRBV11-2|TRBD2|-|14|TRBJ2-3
CARSPRGTTDTQYF
TGTGCCCGCAGCCCCCGGGGGACTACCGATACGCAGTATTTT
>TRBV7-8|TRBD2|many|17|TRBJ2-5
CASSLSRGLARGETQYF
TGTGCCAGCAGCTTATCCCGAGGACTAGCGCGGGGAGAGACCCAGTACTTC
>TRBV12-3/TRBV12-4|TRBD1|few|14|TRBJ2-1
CASSHRYTGDEQFF
TGTGCCAGCAGCCACAGATATACAGGGGACGAGCAGTTCTTC
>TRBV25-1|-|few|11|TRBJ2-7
CASKRSGEQYF
TGTGCCAGCAAGCGGTCCGGCGAGCAGTACTTC
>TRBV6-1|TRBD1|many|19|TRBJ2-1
CASSRASSGTGSSYNEQFF
TGTGCCAGCAGTCGCGCCTCCTCCGGGACAGGGAGCTCCTACAATGAGCAGTTCTTC
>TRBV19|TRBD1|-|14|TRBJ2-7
CASSMRTGRYEQYF
TGTGCCAGTAGTATGAGGACAGGGAGGTACGAGCAGTACTTC
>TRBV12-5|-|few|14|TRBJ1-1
CASGTGGLKTEAFF
TGTGCTAGTGGGACCGGGGGGCTGAAGACTGAAGCTTTCTTT
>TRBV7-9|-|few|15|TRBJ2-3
CASSLALADTDTQYF
TGTGCCAGCAGCTTAGCGCTGGCAGACACAGATACGCAGTATTTT
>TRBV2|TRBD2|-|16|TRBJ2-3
CATTKASGRGTDTQYF
TGTGCCACCACGAAGGCGAGCGGGAGAGGGACAGATACGCAGTATTTT
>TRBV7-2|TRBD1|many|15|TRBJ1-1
CASSPRTGGNTEAFF
TGTGCCAGCAGCCCGAGGACAGGGGGGAACACTGAAGCTTTCTTT
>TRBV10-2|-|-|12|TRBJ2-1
CASSDRALGGFF
TGCGCCAGCAGTGATAGAGCGTTGGGTGGGTTCTTC
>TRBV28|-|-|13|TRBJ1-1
CASNREVGTEAFF
TGTGCCAGCAACAGGGAGGTTGGCACTGAAGCTTTCTTT
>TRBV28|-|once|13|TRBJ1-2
CASRVGYLNGYTF
TGTGCCAGCAGGGTCGGATATTTAAATGGCTACACCTTC
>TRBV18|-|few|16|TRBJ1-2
CASSPGGQTSHYGYTF
TGTGCCAGCTCACCAGGAGGACAGACGAGTCACTATGGCTACACCTTC
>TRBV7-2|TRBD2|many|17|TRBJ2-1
CASSPRTSGGEYNEQFF
TGTGCCAGCAGCCCTAGGACTAGCGGGGGGGAATACAATGAGCAGTTCTTC
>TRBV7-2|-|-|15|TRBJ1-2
CASSPTMQSSRGYTF
TGTGCCAGCAGCCCCACAATGCAGTCCTCACGGGGCTACACCTTC
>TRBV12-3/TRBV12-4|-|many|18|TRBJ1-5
CASSPSQGRARSNQPQHF
TGTGCCAGCAGTCCATCACAGGGTAGGGCTCGTAGCAATCAGCCCCAGCATTTT
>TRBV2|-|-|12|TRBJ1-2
CASLEQIYGYTF
TGTGCCAGCTTGGAGCAGATCTATGGCTACACCTTC
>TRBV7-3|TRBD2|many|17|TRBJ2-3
CASSLVASGSLKDTQYF
TGTGCCAGCAGCCTCGTGGCTAGCGGGAGCTTGAAGGATACGCAGTATTTT
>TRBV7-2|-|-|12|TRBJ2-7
CASSPTHSEQYF
TGTGCCAGCAGCCCGACCCACTCCGAGCAGTACTTC
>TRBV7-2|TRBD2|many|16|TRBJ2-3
CASSLGAGGPVDTQYF
TGTGCCAGCAGCTTGGGAGCGGGGGGGCCTGTGGATACGCAGTATTTT
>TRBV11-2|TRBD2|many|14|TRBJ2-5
CASSLGGLQETQYF
TGTGCCAGCAGCTTAGGGGGACTACAAGAGACCCAGTACTTC
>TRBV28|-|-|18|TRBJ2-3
CASSLRGWKGADTDTQYF
TGTGCCAGCAGTTTAAGGGGGTGGAAGGGAGCGGACACAGATACGCAGTATTTT
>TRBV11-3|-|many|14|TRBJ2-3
CASSSGPVTGTQYF
TGTGCCAGCAGCTCCGGACCGGTCACGGGTACGCAGTATTTT
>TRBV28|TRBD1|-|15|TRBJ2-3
CASSSTGSRTDTQYF
TGTGCCAGCAGTTCGACAGGGAGTAGGACAGATACGCAGTATTTT
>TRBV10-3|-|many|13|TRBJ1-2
CAISEPVLVGYTF
TGTGCCATCAGTGAACCGGTCCTGGTAGGCTACACCTTC
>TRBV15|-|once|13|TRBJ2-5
CATSRGGEETQYF
TGTGCCACCAGCAGAGGAGGGGAAGAGACCCAGTACTTC
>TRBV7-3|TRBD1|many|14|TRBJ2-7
CASSLRGTGREQYF
TGTGCCAGCAGCTTAAGGGGGACAGGACGCGAGCAGTACTTC
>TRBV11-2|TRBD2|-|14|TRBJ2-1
CASRTSGTYNEQFF
TGTGCCAGCCGAACTAGCGGTACCTACAATGAGCAGTTCTTC
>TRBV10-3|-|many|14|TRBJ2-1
CAISTRDNYNEQFF
TGTGCCATCAGTACCCGGGACAACTACAATGAGCAGTTCTTC
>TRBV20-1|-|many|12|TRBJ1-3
CSASANDNTIYF
TGCAGTGCTAGTGCTAATGACAACACCATATATTTT